This TCR beta chain came from a study of shared clonotypes between healthy human individuals. Study-wide background: The study used three CD4 naive, three CD4 memory, two CD8 naive and one CD8 memory plate per donor. General study results and limits: On the whole, naive subsets had larger estimated richness than memory subsets had.

Looked up from germline, CDR1 is LNHDA and CDR2 is SQIVND (reference sequence). This CDR3 has 14 amino acids. Germline trimming cut 3 bases from V and 4 bases from J; bases unmatched to any gene: 6. In the case of this clone: Its antigen is unidentified.

For each subset, genomic DNA was distributed in equal portions over several immunoSEQ plates. Libraries were prepared by immunoSEQ multiplex PCR; TCRdb keeps only in-frame clonotypes and omits some of them. Among roughly 2,000,000 clones listed, roughly 95% were seen once. Naive-designated CD8 cells lacked CD45RO, were positively enriched for CCR7, and omitted terminally differentiated effector memory CD45RA+ cells. This receptor was obtained from a young man in good health. Some clones in this sample may be carry-over from other donors' samples. The rearrangement uses TRBV19 and TRBJ2-7; the match to TRBD2 covers 7 bases. Specimen: naive CD8+ T cells from PBMCs. CDR3 nucleotide sequence: TGTGCCAGTAGTATGGACGGGACTACATACGAGCAGTACTTC. Its translation is CASSMDGTTYEQYF. The whole variable domain, filled in from reference TRBV19 and TRBJ2-7, reads DGGITQSPKYLFRKEGQNVTLSCEQNLNHDAMYWYRQDPGQGLRLIYYSQIVNDFQKGDIAEGYSVSREKKESFPLTVTSAQKNPTAFYLCASSMDGTTYEQYFGPGTRLTVT.